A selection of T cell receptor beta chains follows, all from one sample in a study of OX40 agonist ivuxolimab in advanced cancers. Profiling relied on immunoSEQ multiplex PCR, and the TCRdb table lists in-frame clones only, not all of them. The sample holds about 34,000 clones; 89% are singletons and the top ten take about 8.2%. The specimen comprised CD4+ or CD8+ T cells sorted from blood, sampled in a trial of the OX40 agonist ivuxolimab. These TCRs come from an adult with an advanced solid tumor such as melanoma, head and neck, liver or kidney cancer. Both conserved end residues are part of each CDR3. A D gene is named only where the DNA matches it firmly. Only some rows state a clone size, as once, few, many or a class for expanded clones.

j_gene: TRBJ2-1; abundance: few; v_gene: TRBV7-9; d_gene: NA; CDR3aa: CASSLGPGRYNEQFF; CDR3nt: TGTGCCAGCAGCTTAGGGCCAGGGCGGTACAATGAGCAGTTCTTC
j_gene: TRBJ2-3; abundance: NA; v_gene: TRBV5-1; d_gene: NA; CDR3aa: CASSKEQGANIDTQYF; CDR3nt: TGCGCCAGCAGCAAGGAACAGGGAGCCAACATCGATACGCAGTATTTT
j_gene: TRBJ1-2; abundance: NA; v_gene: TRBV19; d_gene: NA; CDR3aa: CASSIVNYGYTF; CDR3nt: TGTGCCAGTAGTATAGTTAACTATGGCTACACCTTC
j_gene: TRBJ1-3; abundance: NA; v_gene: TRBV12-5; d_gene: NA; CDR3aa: CASGTGPGNTIYF; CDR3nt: TGTGCTAGTGGAACGGGGCCTGGAAACACCATATATTTT
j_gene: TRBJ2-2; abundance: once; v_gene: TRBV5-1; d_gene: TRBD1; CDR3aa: CASSLGVSSTGGNGELFF; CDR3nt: TGCGCCAGCAGCTTGGGAGTGTCATCGACAGGGGGCAACGGGGAGCTGTTTTTT
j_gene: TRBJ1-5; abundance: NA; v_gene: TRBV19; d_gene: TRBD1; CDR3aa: CASSDRVGNQPQHF; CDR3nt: TGTGCCAGTTCCGACAGGGTGGGTAATCAGCCCCAGCATTTT
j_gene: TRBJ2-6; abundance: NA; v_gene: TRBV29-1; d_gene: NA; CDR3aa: CSVFRDVDSGANVLTF; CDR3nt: TGCAGCGTTTTTAGGGATGTGGACTCTGGGGCCAACGTCCTGACTTTC
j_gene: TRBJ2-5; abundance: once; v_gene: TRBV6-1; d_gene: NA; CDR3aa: CASSRQVTQETQYF; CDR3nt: TGTGCCAGCAGTAGACAGGTGACACAAGAGACCCAGTACTTC
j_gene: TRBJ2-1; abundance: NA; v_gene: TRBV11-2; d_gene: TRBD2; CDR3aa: CASSRLSGRIDEQFF; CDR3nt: TGTGCCAGCAGCCGACTTAGCGGGAGAATCGATGAGCAGTTCTTC
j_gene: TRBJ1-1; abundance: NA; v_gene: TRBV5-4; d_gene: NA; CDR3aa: CASSVGLRTDMNTEAFF; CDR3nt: TGTGCCAGCAGCGTAGGCCTTAGGACTGACATGAACACTGAAGCTTTCTTT
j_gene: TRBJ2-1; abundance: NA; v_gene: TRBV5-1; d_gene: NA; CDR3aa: CASSTQGSSYNEQFF; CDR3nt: TGCGCCAGCAGCACACAGGGTAGTTCCTACAATGAGCAGTTCTTC
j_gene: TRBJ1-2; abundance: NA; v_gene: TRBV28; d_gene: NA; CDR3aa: CASSLTAGSINYGYTF; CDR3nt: TGTGCCAGCAGTTTAACTGCAGGGAGTATAAACTATGGCTACACCTTC
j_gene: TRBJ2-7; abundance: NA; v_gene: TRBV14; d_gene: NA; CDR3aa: CASSQDIYYSYEQYF; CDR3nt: TGTGCCAGCAGCCAAGACATCTATTACTCCTACGAGCAGTACTTC
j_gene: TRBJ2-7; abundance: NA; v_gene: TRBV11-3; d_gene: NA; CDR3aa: CASSFPYAGTHEQYF; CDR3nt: TGTGCCAGCAGCTTTCCCTACGCAGGGACCCACGAGCAGTACTTC
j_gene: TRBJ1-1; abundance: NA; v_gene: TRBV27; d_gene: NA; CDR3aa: CASSLWGWGAGNTEAFF; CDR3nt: TGTGCCAGCAGTTTATGGGGATGGGGGGCGGGGAACACTGAAGCTTTCTTT
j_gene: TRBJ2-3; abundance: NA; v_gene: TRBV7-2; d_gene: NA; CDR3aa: CASSEPGVNTQYF; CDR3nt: TGTGCCAGCAGCGAGCCGGGTGTTAATACGCAGTATTTT
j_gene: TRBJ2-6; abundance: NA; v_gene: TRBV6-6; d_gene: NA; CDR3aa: CASSSPSWANVLTF; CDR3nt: TGTGCCAGCAGTTCTCCTTCGTGGGCCAACGTCCTGACTTTC
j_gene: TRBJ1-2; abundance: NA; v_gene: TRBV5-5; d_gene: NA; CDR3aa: CASSLRGPGQGYGYTF; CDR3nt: TGTGCCAGCAGCTTGCGAGGCCCGGGACAAGGCTATGGCTACACCTTC
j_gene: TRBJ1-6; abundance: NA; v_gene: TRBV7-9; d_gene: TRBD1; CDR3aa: CASSLVAWDSYNSPLHF; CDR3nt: TGTGCCAGCAGCTTAGTCGCTTGGGACAGCTATAATTCACCCCTCCACTTT
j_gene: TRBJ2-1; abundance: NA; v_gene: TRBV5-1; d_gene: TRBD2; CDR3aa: CASSLEVIGLAGFFGFF; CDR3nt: TGCGCCAGCAGCTTGGAGGTTATAGGACTAGCGGGATTTTTCGGGTTCTTC
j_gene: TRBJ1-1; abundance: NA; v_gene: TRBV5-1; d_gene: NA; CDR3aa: CASSLSPPNTEAFF; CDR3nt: TGCGCCAGCAGCTTGTCTCCCCCGAACACTGAAGCTTTCTTT
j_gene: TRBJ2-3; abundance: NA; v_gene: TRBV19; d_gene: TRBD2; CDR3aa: CASSTSGRREDTQYF; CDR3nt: TGTGCCAGTAGTACGAGCGGGAGGAGGGAAGATACGCAGTATTTT
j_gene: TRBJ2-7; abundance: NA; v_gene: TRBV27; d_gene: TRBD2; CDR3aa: CASSFLYSREAEQYF; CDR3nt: TGTGCCAGCAGTTTTTTGTATTCGCGGGAGGCCGAGCAGTACTTC
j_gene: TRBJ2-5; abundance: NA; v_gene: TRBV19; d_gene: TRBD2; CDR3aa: CASSIGGAGGKETQYF; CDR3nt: TGTGCCAGTAGTATAGGGGGAGCGGGGGGCAAAGAGACCCAGTACTTC
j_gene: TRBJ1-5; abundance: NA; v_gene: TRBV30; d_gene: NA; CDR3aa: CAWSGVGRNNQPQHF; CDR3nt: TGTGCCTGGAGCGGAGTCGGGAGAAACAATCAGCCCCAGCATTTT
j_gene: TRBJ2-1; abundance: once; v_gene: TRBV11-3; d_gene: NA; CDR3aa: CASSLEGGVYNEQFF; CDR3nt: TGTGCCAGCAGCTTAGAAGGGGGAGTCTATAATGAGCAGTTCTTC
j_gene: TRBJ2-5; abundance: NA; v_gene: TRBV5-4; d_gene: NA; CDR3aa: CASSSPRRETQYF; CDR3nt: TGTGCCAGCAGCTCCCCGCGAAGGGAGACCCAGTACTTC